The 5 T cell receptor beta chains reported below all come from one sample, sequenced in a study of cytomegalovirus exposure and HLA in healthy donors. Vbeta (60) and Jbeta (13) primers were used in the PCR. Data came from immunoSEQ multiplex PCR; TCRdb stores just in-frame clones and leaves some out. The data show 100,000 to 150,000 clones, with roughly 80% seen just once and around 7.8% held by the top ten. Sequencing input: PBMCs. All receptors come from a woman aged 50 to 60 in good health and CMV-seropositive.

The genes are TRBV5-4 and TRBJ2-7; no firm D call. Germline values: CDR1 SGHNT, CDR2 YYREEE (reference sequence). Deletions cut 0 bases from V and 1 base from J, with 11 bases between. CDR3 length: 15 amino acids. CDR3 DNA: TGTGCCAGCAGCTTGGGTAACAGAAGATCCTACGAGCAGTACTTC. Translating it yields CASSLGNRRSYEQYF.

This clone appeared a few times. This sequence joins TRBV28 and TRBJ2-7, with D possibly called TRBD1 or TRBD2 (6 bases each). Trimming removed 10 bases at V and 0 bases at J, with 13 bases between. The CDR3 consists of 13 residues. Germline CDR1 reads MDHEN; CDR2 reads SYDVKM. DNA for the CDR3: TGTGCCACCAGGGGACTGCACTCCTACGAGCAGTACTTC. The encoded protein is CATRGLHSYEQYF.

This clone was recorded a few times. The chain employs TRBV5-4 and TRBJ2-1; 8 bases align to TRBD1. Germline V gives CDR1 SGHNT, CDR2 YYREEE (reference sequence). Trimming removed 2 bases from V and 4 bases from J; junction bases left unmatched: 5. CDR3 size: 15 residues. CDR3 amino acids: CASSLSGQGYNEQFF. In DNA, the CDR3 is TGTGCCAGCAGCTTATCAGGACAGGGTTACAATGAGCAGTTCTTC.

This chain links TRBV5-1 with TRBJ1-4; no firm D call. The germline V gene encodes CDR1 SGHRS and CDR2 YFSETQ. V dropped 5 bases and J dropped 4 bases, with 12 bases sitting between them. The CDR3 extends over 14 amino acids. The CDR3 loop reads CASRATDNNEKLFF. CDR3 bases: TGCGCCAGCAGAGCCACAGACAATAATGAAAAACTGTTTTTT.

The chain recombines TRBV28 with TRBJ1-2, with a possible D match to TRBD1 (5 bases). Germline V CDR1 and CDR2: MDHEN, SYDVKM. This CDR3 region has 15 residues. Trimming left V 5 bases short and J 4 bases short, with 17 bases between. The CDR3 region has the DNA TGTGCCAGCAGTATGTTGGGGGAGGCGGCCTATGGCTACACCTTC. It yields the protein CASSMLGEAAYGYTF.